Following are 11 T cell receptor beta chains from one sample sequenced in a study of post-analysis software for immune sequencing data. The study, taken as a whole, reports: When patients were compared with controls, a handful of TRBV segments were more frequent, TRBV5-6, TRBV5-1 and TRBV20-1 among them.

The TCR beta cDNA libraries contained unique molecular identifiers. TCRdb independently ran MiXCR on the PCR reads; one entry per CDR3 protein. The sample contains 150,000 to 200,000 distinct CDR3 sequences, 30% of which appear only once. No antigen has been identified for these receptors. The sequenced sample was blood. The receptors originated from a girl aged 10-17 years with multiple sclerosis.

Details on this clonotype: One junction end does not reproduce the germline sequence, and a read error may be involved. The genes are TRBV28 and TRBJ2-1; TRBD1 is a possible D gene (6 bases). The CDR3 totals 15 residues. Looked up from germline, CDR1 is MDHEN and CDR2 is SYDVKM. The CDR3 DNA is TGTGCCAGCAACGCCGGGACACCATCCTCCAATGAGCAGTTCTTC. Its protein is CASNAGTPSSNEQFF.

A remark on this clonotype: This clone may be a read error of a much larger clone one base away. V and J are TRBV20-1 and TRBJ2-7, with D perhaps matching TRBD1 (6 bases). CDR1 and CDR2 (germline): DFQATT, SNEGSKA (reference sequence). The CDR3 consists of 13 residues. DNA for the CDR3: TGCGGTGCTGGGGACATAGAAAAGTACGAGCAGTACTTC. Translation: CGAGDIEKYEQYF.

As DNA, the CDR3 is TGCAGTGCTCGGGTGACAGGGGGCCACAATGAGCAGTTCTTC. Translated: CSARVTGGHNEQFF. This chain uses TRBV20-1 with TRBJ2-1, with 10 positions matching TRBD1. This CDR3 spans 14 amino acids. With V trimmed by 5 bases and J by 5 bases, 6 bases remained unmatched. The germline CDR1 and CDR2 sequences are DFQATT and SNEGSKA (reference sequence).

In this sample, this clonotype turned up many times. CDR3 protein: CSAESIGLAGGGYEQYF. The CDR3 coding sequence is TGCAGTGCTGAGAGCATCGGACTAGCGGGAGGGGGCTACGAGCAGTACTTC. The genes are TRBV20-1 and TRBJ2-7; 15 positions match TRBD2. The ends lost 5 bases at V and 3 bases at J; junction bases unmatched: 11. Germline CDR1 DFQATT, CDR2 SNEGSKA (reference sequence). The CDR3 totals 17 residues.

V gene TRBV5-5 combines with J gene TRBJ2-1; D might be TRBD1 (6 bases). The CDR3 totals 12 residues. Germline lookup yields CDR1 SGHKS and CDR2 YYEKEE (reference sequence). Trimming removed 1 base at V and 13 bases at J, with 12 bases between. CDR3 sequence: CASSLSWDTQFF. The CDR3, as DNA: TGTGCCAGCAGCTTGAGTTGGGACACCCAGTTCTTC.

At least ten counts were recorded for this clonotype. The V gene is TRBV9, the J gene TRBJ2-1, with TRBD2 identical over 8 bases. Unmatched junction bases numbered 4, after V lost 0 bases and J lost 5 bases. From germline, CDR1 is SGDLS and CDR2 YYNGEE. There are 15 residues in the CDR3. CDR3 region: CASSVDISGNNEQFF. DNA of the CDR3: TGTGCCAGCAGCGTAGACATTAGCGGGAACAATGAGCAGTTCTTC.

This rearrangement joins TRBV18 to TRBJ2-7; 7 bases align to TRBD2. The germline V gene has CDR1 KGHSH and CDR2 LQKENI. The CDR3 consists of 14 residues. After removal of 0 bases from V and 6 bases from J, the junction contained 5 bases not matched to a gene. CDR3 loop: CASSPPDGRPEQYF. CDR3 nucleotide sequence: TGTGCCAGCTCACCACCGGACGGGAGGCCCGAGCAGTACTTC.

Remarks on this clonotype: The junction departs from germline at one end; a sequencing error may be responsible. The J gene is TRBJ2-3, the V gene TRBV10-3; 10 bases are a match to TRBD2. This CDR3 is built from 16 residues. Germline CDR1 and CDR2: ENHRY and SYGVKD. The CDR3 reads CTISPLAGASTDTQYF. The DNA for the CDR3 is TGTACCATCAGTCCTCTAGCGGGGGCGTCCACAGATACGCAGTATTTT.

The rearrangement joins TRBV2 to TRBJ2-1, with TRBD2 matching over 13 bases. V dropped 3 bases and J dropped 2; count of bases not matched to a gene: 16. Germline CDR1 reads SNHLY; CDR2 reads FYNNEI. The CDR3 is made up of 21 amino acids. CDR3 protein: CASSDLGTSGRARVTYNEQFF. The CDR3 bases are TGTGCCAGCAGTGATCTGGGCACTAGCGGGAGGGCCCGGGTGACCTACAATGAGCAGTTCTTC.

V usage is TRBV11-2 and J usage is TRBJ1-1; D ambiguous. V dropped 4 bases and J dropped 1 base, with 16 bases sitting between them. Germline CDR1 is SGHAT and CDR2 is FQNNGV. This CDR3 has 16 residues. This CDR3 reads CASSSGLNIRNTEAFF. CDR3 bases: TGTGCCAGCAGCTCCGGACTGAACATCAGGAACACTGAAGCTTTCTTT.

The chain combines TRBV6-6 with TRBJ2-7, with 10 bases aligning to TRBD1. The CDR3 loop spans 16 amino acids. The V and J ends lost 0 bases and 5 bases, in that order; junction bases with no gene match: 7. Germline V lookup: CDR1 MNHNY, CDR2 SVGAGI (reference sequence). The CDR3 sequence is CASSYSPGQGPHEQYF. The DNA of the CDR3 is TGTGCCAGCAGTTACTCACCGGGACAGGGGCCCCACGAGCAGTACTTC.